One T cell receptor beta chain is described in this entry. Its antigen is unidentified. A second PCR, run for roughly 7 to 12 cycles, used a sample-barcoded 5' primer plus a J-beta primer mix. One entry per CDR3 protein results from TCRdb running MiXCR on the 5' RACE reads. The sample has more than 900,000 distinct CDR3 sequences; roughly 29% are singletons. The data were obtained in a study of blood T cells in healthy people across ages. At the level of the study: Roughly one uniquely barcoded beta molecule per two T cells was captured. Regarding the study as a whole: Expanded clonotype shifts may have been confounded, as the donors had an unknown CMV status. Both higher diversity and more naive CD4+ cells marked long-lived donors when set against aged donors.

J was trimmed by 3 bases and V by 4 bases; bases with no gene match: 13. CDR1 MNHEY and CDR2 SVGEGT come from the germline V gene. This CDR3 has 17 residues. The same data also went into a second study, on T cells of mothers and their children.

This clonotype originated in a woman in her thirties or forties in good health. The gene calls are TRBV6-2 or TRBV6-3 and TRBJ2-5, with 8 nucleotides matching TRBD2. The sequenced sample was blood. CDR3 bases: TGTGCCAGCAGTTTCCCCCGGCGAACTAGCGGTAAAGAGACCCAGTACTTC. Translating gives CASSFPRRTSGKETQYF.